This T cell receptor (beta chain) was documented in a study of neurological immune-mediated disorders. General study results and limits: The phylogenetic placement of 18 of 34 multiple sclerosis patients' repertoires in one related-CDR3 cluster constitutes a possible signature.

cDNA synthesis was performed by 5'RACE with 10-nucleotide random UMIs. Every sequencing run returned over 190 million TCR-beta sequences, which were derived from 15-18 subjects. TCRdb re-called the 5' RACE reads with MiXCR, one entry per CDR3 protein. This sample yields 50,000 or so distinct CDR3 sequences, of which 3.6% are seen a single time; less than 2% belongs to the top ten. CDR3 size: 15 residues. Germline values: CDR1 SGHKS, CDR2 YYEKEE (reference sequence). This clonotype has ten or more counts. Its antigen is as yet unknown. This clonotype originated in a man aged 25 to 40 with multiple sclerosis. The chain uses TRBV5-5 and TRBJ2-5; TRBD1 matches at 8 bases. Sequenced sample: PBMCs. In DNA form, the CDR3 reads TGTGCTCATCGGGCAGGGGGCGCCTACCAAGAGACCCAGTACTTC. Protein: CAHRAGGAYQETQYF.